Presented here are 18 T cell receptor beta chains from one specimen sequenced in a study of blood T cell repertoires in COVID-19. Some clones are missing from TCRdb's copy, which holds only in-frame ones; the method was immunoSEQ multiplex PCR. Among 110,000 or so clones, about four fifths were seen once, and the ten largest hold around 10%. Specimen: peripheral blood. The receptor source for this set is a woman between 65 and 79 years old with acute or convalescent COVID-19.

The CDR3 bases are TGCGCCAGCAGCTTCGGCGGGGGGGCCGGAGAGACCCAGTACTTC. It encodes CASSFGGGAGETQYF. This rearrangement joins TRBV5-1 to TRBJ2-5; 9 bases line up with TRBD2. This CDR3 has 15 residues. In germline, CDR1 is SGHRS, CDR2 YFSETQ. V dropped 2 bases and J dropped 4; count of bases not matched to a gene: 6.

The rearrangement links TRBV15 to TRBJ2-1, with D maybe TRBD2 (5 bases). Trimming cost V 0 bases and J 3 bases, with 12 bases left between them. CDR3 length equals 16 residues. CDR1 LNHNV and CDR2 YYDKDF come from the germline V gene (reference sequence). CDR3 loop: CATSRDRAAGYNEQFF. The CDR3 DNA sequence: TGTGCCACCAGCAGAGACCGAGCGGCGGGCTACAATGAGCAGTTCTTC.

The chain has TRBV6-5 and TRBJ2-1, with 8 nucleotides matching TRBD1. This CDR3 is built from 16 residues. Germline CDR1 and CDR2: MNHEY and SVGAGI. The junction had 8 bases not matched to a gene; V was cut back by 0 bases and J by 7 bases. The CDR3, as DNA: TGTGCCAGCAGTTACTCGAAAAGGCAGGGGGCGAATGAGCAGTTCTTC. This sequence encodes CASSYSKRQGANEQFF.

V usage is TRBV7-7 and J usage is TRBJ2-2, with TRBD2 matching 7 bases. Trimming took 5 bases from V and 2 from J; bases not matched to a gene: 5. Looked up from germline, CDR1 is SSHAT and CDR2 is FNYEAQ (reference sequence). CDR3 length: 15 residues. This chain's CDR3 is CASSPGTTNTGELFF. CDR3 nucleotides: TGTGCCAGCAGCCCTGGGACTACCAACACCGGGGAGCTGTTTTTT.

The chain has TRBV19 and TRBJ1-5; possibly TRBD1 for D (5 bases). V was cut by 10 bases and J by 0 bases, with 13 bases left in between. Germline assignment: CDR1 LNHDA and CDR2 SQIVND (reference sequence). The CDR3 contains 14 residues. The CDR3 sequence: CATALQVSNQPQHF. The CDR3 DNA sequence: TGTGCCACCGCCCTACAGGTTAGCAATCAGCCCCAGCATTTT.

This chain joins TRBV2 and TRBJ2-5, with TRBD2 matching over 11 bases. The CDR3 totals 16 residues. The V and J ends lost 6 bases and 5 bases, in that order; junction bases with no gene match: 11. From germline, CDR1 is SNHLY and CDR2 FYNNEI. The CDR3 loop is CASSLLLAGGPETQYF. The CDR3 DNA follows: TGTGCCAGCAGCCTCCTATTAGCGGGAGGGCCGGAGACCCAGTACTTC.

The rearrangement uses TRBV18 and TRBJ1-2, with a possible D match to TRBD1 (5 bases). The CDR3 is made up of 13 amino acids. Trimming shortened V by 5 bases and J by 5 bases, and 12 bases separated the two germline ends. The germline V gene has CDR1 KGHSH and CDR2 LQKENI. The CDR3 loop is CASSAGLRYGYTF. The CDR3 region has the DNA TGTGCCAGCTCAGCAGGGTTGCGGTATGGCTACACCTTC. The entire variable domain, with the rest obtained from reference TRBV18 and TRBJ1-2, is as follows: NAGVMQNPRHLVRRRGQEARLRCSPMKGHSHVYWYRQLPEEGLKFMVYLQKENIIDESGMPKERFSAEFPKEGPSILRIQQVVRGDSAAYFCASSAGLRYGYTFGSGTRLTVV.

The chain uses TRBV6-2 or TRBV6-3 and TRBJ2-7; 10 bases are shared with TRBD1. CDR3 size: 14 residues. Germline values: CDR1 MNHEY, CDR2 SVGEGT. The V and J ends lost 5 bases and 3 bases, in that order; junction bases with no gene match: 4. The DNA of the CDR3 is TGTGCCAGCAGTGACGGGACAGGGGTCTACGAGCAGTACTTC. Translated: CASSDGTGVYEQYF.

The chain recombines TRBV19 with TRBJ1-1, with TRBD1 matching over 9 bases. CDR3 length equals 14 residues. CDR1 is LNHDA, CDR2 SQIVND, per germline (reference sequence). V was pared by 4 bases and J by 6 bases, with 6 bases of the junction left unmatched. CDR3 protein: CASSRTGEVAEAFF. The CDR3 DNA reads as TGTGCCAGTAGTAGGACAGGGGAAGTGGCTGAAGCTTTCTTT.

The V gene is TRBV7-8, the J gene TRBJ1-6; TRBD1 might be the D (5 bases). CDR1 is SGHVS and CDR2 is FQNEAQ in the germline V gene. The CDR3 runs 20 residues. The V and J ends lost 5 bases and 3 bases respectively, with 26 bases between them. For the CDR3, the DNA is TGTGCCAGCAGCGATATGGGCATTAAGCAGGGAGGGGACTATAATTCACCCCTCCACTTT. This translates into CASSDMGIKQGGDYNSPLHF.

This rearrangement joins TRBV30 to TRBJ1-2; no clear D gene. V was clipped by 3 bases and J by 14 bases, with 7 bases between them. This CDR3 spans 8 amino acids. Germline CDR1 GTSNPN, CDR2 SVGIG (reference sequence). DNA of the CDR3: TGTGCCTGGAGCCCGCGGACCTTC. This gives the protein CAWSPRTF.

The chain links TRBV6-1 to TRBJ2-3, with D possibly being TRBD2 (5 bases). In germline, CDR1 is MNHNS, CDR2 SASEGT. V shed 4 bases and J shed 2 bases, with 16 bases lying between them. The CDR3 extends over 16 amino acids. The CDR3 sequence: CASSGDPRGHTDTQYF. DNA for the CDR3: TGTGCCAGCAGTGGTGACCCTCGCGGGCACACAGATACGCAGTATTTT.

V gene TRBV28 combines with J gene TRBJ1-1, with 7 bases lining up with TRBD1. With V trimmed by 6 bases and J by 5 bases, 6 bases remained unmatched. The germline CDR1 and CDR2 sequences are MDHEN and SYDVKM. The length of the CDR3 is 13 residues. The CDR3 DNA sequence: TGTGCCAGCAGCCCAAGACAGGGAACTGAAGCTTTCTTT. Protein sequence: CASSPRQGTEAFF.

A remark on this clone: The junction does not match germline at one end; this may be a read error. The chain carries TRBV7-2 and TRBJ1-2; 7 bases align to TRBD1. The CDR3 consists of 12 residues. CDR1 is SGHTA and CDR2 is FQGNSA in the germline V gene. The CDR3 sequence is CASSREPGQKLF. CDR3 nucleotides: TGTGCCAGCAGCCGGGAGCCGGGACAGAAACTCTTC. Supplemented by reference TRBV7-2 and TRBJ1-2, the full variable domain reads GAGVSQSPSNKVTEKGKDVELRCDPISGHTALYWYRQSLGQGLEFLIYFQGNSAPDKSGLPSDRFSAERTGGSVSTLTIQRTQQEDSAVYLCASSREPGQKLFGSGTRLTVV.

This clone was seen a few times. The chain employs TRBV6-5 and TRBJ1-2, with 9 bases matching TRBD1. V lost 7 bases to trimming and J lost 8 bases; unmatched junction nucleotides: 8. The germline CDR1 and CDR2 sequences are MNHEY and SVGAGI. The CDR3 is 13 residues long. The CDR3: CASTDTGGDGYTF. The CDR3 coding sequence is TGTGCCAGCACCGACACAGGGGGCGACGGCTACACCTTC.

The chain links TRBV19 to TRBJ2-2; 14 positions match TRBD2. The V gene end was trimmed by 6 bases and the J gene end by 9 bases; junction bases not matched to a gene: 15. There are 18 residues in the CDR3. Germline V gene lookup returns CDR1 LNHDA and CDR2 SQIVND (reference sequence). The CDR3 protein is CASSPGLAGDFYLRELFF. CDR3 nucleotides: TGTGCCAGTAGCCCGGGACTAGCGGGAGATTTCTATTTAAGGGAGCTGTTTTTT.

The J gene is TRBJ2-3, the V gene TRBV5-1; 9 bases fit TRBD1. Germline values: CDR1 SGHRS, CDR2 YFSETQ. The J segment lost 4 bases and the V segment lost 4 bases, leaving 7 bases of the junction unmatched. This CDR3 spans 15 amino acids. CDR3 DNA sequence: TGCGCCAGCAGCGGGGGACAGGGCGCGGCAGATACGCAGTATTTT. This codes for CASSGGQGAADTQYF.

In this sample, this clone turned up a few times. This chain joins TRBV4-3 and TRBJ2-5; D perhaps matches TRBD2 (7 bases). V was pared by 1 base and J by 2 bases, with 20 bases between. This CDR3 region has 18 residues. CDR1 is LGHNA, CDR2 YSLEER, per germline. The CDR3 reads CASSQVMGEGGPQETQYF. CDR3 nucleotide sequence: TGCGCCAGCAGCCAAGTAATGGGGGAGGGGGGTCCACAAGAGACCCAGTACTTC.